The clone carrying this T cell receptor beta chain was found a few times. Antigen specificity is unknown. The data are from a study of post-analysis software for immune sequencing data. Notes on the study in general: F-measure co-clustering was strong for batch-matched samples. Relative to controls, patients had five TRBV segments at higher frequency, with TRBV5-6, TRBV5-1 and TRBV20-1 among these. Controls' normalized Chao1 diversity significantly exceeded that of multiple sclerosis patients.

The V end was cut by 5 bases, the J end by 0 bases, with 19 bases between. Looked up from germline, CDR1 is MNHNS and CDR2 is SASEGT. The CDR3 consists of 17 residues. Unique molecular identifiers were built into the TCR beta cDNA libraries. A population of 1 to 10 million T cells gave rise to 400,000 to 550,000 cDNA molecules. MiXCR, run by TCRdb on the PCR reads, gives a single entry per CDR3 protein. The sample shows 600,000 to 750,000 distinct CDR3 sequences, approximately 60% of them seen only once. This chain connects TRBV6-1 to TRBJ1-2; tentative D call: TRBD1 (6 bases). The material sequenced was blood. The TCR sequence derives from a girl aged 2 to 9 with multiple sclerosis. The DNA of the CDR3 is TGTGCCAGCAGTCTGCAGGGGCAGGGAATGTCTAACTATGGCTACACCTTC. Amino acid sequence: CASSLQGQGMSNYGYTF.